The 7 T cell receptor beta chains presented below share a single source sample, sequenced in a study of T cell responses to AZD1222 COVID-19 vaccine. TCRdb keeps only in-frame clones here, not all; method: immunoSEQ multiplex PCR. The table has around 150,000 clones, 80% to 95% seen once; the top ten hold 3% to 4%. This sample comprised peripheral blood, obtained 28 days after the second AZD1222 dose. Receptors originate from an adult who received the AZD1222 COVID-19 vaccine.

This clone appeared a single time. The chain employs TRBV7-6 and TRBJ2-2; 13 bases map to TRBD2. In germline, CDR1 is SGHVS, CDR2 FNYEAQ. Unmatched junction bases numbered 6, after V lost 5 bases and J lost 6 bases. This CDR3 comprises 16 residues. The CDR3 nucleotides are TGTGCCAGCAGCGCCAGACTAGCGGGAGGTGCCGGGGAGCTGTTTTTT. This codes for CASSARLAGGAGELFF.

The genes are TRBV20-1 and TRBJ2-3; D is unclear. Trimming removed 3 bases from V and 6 bases from J, with 13 bases in between. Germline V gene sequence: CDR1 DFQATT, CDR2 SNEGSKA (reference sequence). The length of the CDR3 is 13 residues. For the CDR3, the DNA is TGCAGTGCTAGTTCGCGGCTTGGCGATACGCAGTATTTT. Its translation: CSASSRLGDTQYF.

The chain joins TRBV7-9 to TRBJ2-5, with no clear D. V was shortened by 5 bases and J by 3 bases, with 16 bases between the two germline ends. Germline V lookup: CDR1 SEHNR, CDR2 FQNEAQ (reference sequence). The CDR3 sequence is 15 residues long. The CDR3 loop is CASSPRVGKEETQYF. DNA of the CDR3: TGTGCCAGCAGCCCTAGGGTAGGGAAAGAAGAGACCCAGTACTTC.

The chain is built from TRBV28 and TRBJ1-1, with D maybe TRBD1 (5 bases). Trimming took off 5 bases at V and 8 bases at J, with 15 bases between the two ends. This CDR3 has 13 residues. Per germline, CDR1 MDHEN and CDR2 SYDVKM. CDR3: CASSAPGGGEAFF. The CDR3 DNA is TGTGCCAGCAGTGCCCCAGGTGGGGGGGAAGCTTTCTTT.

The CDR3 region has the DNA TGTGCCAGCAGTGAAGATCATCAGACAGGGGCTGAAGCTTTCTTT. This gives the protein CASSEDHQTGAEAFF. The chain couples TRBV2 to TRBJ1-1, with 8 bases identical to TRBD1. The CDR3 runs 15 residues. With V trimmed by 1 base and J by 6 bases, 7 bases remained unmatched. CDR1 is SNHLY and CDR2 is FYNNEI in the germline V gene.

J is TRBJ2-7 and V is TRBV29-1; 10 positions match TRBD1. Germline V gives CDR1 SQVTM, CDR2 ANQGSEA. The CDR3 has 16 amino acids. The ends lost 4 bases at V and 5 bases at J; junction bases unmatched: 14. This CDR3 reads CSVVWRGGTGEDEQYF. In DNA form, the CDR3 reads TGCAGCGTTGTTTGGAGAGGGGGGACAGGGGAGGACGAGCAGTACTTC.

The V gene is TRBV2, the J gene TRBJ1-5; D call uncertain. This CDR3 is built from 13 residues. The germline CDR1 and CDR2 sequences are SNHLY and FYNNEI. Trimming removed 6 bases from V and 2 bases from J, with 8 bases in between. The CDR3 nucleotides read TGTGCCAGCAGGGACTCAGGCAATCAGCCCCAGCATTTT. This sequence encodes CASRDSGNQPQHF.